This TCR beta chain derives from a study of T cell changes during pregnancy in multiple sclerosis. Using immunoSEQ multiplex PCR, the repertoire was profiled, and TCRdb retains in-frame clones only, with some absent. The sample consists of tens of thousands of clones, more than 70% of them appearing once. Sample: CD4+ T cells from peripheral blood mononuclear cells, taken in the first trimester of pregnancy. This receptor was obtained from a female donor with multiple sclerosis, enrolled in a pregnancy study.

The CDR3 reads CASSLVSYNEQFF. The CDR3 DNA sequence: TGTGCCAGCAGCTTAGTGAGCTACAATGAGCAGTTCTTC. V usage is TRBV7-9 and J usage is TRBJ2-1; D call uncertain. This CDR3 has 13 residues. CDR1 is SEHNR, CDR2 FQNEAQ, per germline (reference sequence). V was trimmed by 1 base and J by 3 bases, leaving 4 bases between them.